A selection of T cell receptor beta chains follows, all from one sample in a study of shared clonotypes between healthy human individuals. This table comes from immunoSEQ multiplex PCR, and its TCRdb copy is limited to in-frame clones, with some not included. The table records some 2.4 million clones, roughly 93% of them present only once. Input material: naive CD4+ T cells from PBMCs. The receptors originated from a man between 18 and 35 years old in good health. Some clones in this sample may be carry-over from other donors' samples. Each CDR3 is given with its conserved first and last residue. A D gene is named only where the DNA matches it firmly. Not every row has a clone size; where given, it reads once, few, many or a size class.

clone_size j_call cdr3_length v_call d_call cdr3_aa cdr3_nt
- TRBJ2-2 15 TRBV6-6 TRBD1 CASSYLGQQAGELFF TGTGCCAGCAGTTACTTGGGACAGCAAGCCGGGGAGCTGTTTTTT
- TRBJ1-1 14 TRBV5-1 - CASSLGVFDTEAFF TGCGCCAGCAGCTTGGGTGTTTTTGACACTGAAGCTTTCTTT
- TRBJ2-5 16 TRBV4-1 TRBD1 CASSQGHRGPQETQYF TGCGCCAGCAGCCAGGGTCACAGGGGGCCCCAAGAGACCCAGTACTTC
- TRBJ2-4 16 TRBV7-8 - CASSFGPSLAKNIQYF TGTGCCAGCAGCTTTGGCCCGAGTCTAGCCAAAAACATTCAGTACTTC
- TRBJ1-2 12 TRBV10-3 - CAITPGDYGYTF TGTGCCATCACTCCCGGCGACTATGGCTACACCTTC
- TRBJ2-1 17 TRBV7-9 TRBD2 CASSSGTSGPSYNEQFF TGTGCCAGCAGCTCCGGGACTAGCGGGCCCTCCTACAATGAGCAGTTCTTC
- TRBJ1-1 15 TRBV7-9 TRBD1 CASSLGQTTNTEAFF TGTGCCAGCAGCTTGGGACAGACGACTAACACTGAAGCTTTCTTT
- TRBJ2-3 13 TRBV28 - CATQGGFTDTQYF TGTGCCACTCAGGGGGGGTTCACAGATACGCAGTATTTT
once TRBJ2-7 11 TRBV6-5 TRBD1 CASSNGQGEYF TGTGCCAGCAGTAACGGACAGGGCGAGTACTTC
- TRBJ2-5 13 TRBV5-4 - CASSLRGEETQYF TGTGCCAGCAGCTTGAGGGGAGAGGAGACCCAGTACTTC
- TRBJ1-1 13 TRBV6-5 TRBD1 CASRLGTDFQAFF TGTGCCAGCAGGCTCGGGACAGATTTTCAAGCTTTCTTT
- TRBJ1-1 14 TRBV9 - CASSAGGFDTEAFF TGTGCCAGCAGCGCGGGGGGATTCGACACTGAAGCTTTCTTT
- TRBJ2-3 15 TRBV7-2 TRBD1 CASSIGTGAADTQYF TGTGCCAGCAGCATCGGGACAGGGGCGGCAGATACGCAGTATTTT
- TRBJ1-1 14 TRBV7-3 - CASSLLAGNTEAFF TGTGCCAGCAGCTTATTGGCAGGGAACACTGAAGCTTTCTTT
- TRBJ2-1 13 TRBV5-1 TRBD2 CASSAGGGYEQFF TGCGCCAGCAGCGCGGGCGGGGGTTATGAGCAGTTCTTC
- TRBJ2-7 16 TRBV5-1 TRBD2 CASSLRASGSIYEQYF TGCGCCAGCAGCTTGCGGGCTAGCGGGAGTATCTACGAGCAGTACTTC
- TRBJ2-3 15 TRBV7-2 TRBD2 CASSQREASTDTQYF TGTGCCAGCAGCCAGCGGGAGGCGAGCACAGATACGCAGTATTTT
- TRBJ1-1 15 TRBV28 - CASSYGGGYSTEAFF TGTGCCAGCAGCTACGGAGGGGGGTATAGCACTGAAGCTTTCTTT
- TRBJ2-7 21 TRBV19 TRBD1 CASSIKGAPLGSPLMNYEQYF TGTGCCAGTAGTATAAAGGGGGCCCCCCTTGGGTCTCCTCTAATGAACTACGAGCAGTACTTC
- TRBJ1-2 13 TRBV2 - CASNPGRTYGYTF TGTGCCAGTAACCCGGGGCGAACCTATGGCTACACCTTC
- TRBJ2-7 16 TRBV11-2 TRBD1 CASSRQGAGASYEQYF TGTGCCAGCAGCCGGCAGGGGGCAGGGGCCTCCTACGAGCAGTACTTC
- TRBJ2-1 18 TRBV7-9 TRBD2 CASSLVRGGRTHSNEQFF TGTGCCAGCAGCTTAGTTAGGGGCGGGAGGACCCATTCGAATGAGCAGTTCTTC
- TRBJ2-7 17 TRBV5-1 TRBD2 CASSPRGVAGGYYEQYF TGCGCCAGCAGCCCCCGGGGAGTGGCGGGGGGGTACTACGAGCAGTACTTC
- TRBJ1-3 15 TRBV5-1 TRBD1 CASSEGQNSGNTIYF TGCGCCAGCAGCGAGGGACAGAACTCTGGAAACACCATATATTTT
- TRBJ2-7 14 TRBV2 TRBD1 CASTRGQGSYEQYF TGTGCCAGCACCCGCGGACAGGGCTCCTACGAGCAGTACTTC
once TRBJ2-1 15 TRBV7-9 TRBD1 CASSLGQGRGYEQFF TGTGCCAGCAGCCTCGGACAGGGCAGGGGGTATGAGCAGTTCTTC
once TRBJ2-7 13 TRBV30 - CAWARGSSYEQYF TGTGCCTGGGCCCGGGGTAGCTCCTACGAGCAGTACTTC
- TRBJ1-6 15 TRBV28 TRBD1 CASRRDRYRNSPLHF TGTGCCAGCAGAAGGGACAGGTACCGTAATTCACCCCTCCACTTT
- TRBJ2-1 16 TRBV29-1 TRBD2 CSVESLAGGTYNEQFF TGCAGCGTTGAGTCCCTAGCGGGCGGGACCTACAATGAGCAGTTCTTC
- TRBJ1-5 14 TRBV25-1 - CASSGRAVNQPQHF TGTGCCAGCAGTGGAAGGGCAGTAAATCAGCCCCAGCATTTT
- TRBJ2-1 15 TRBV27 TRBD2 CASSLLGGRINEQFF TGTGCCAGCAGTTTATTAGGCGGGAGGATTAATGAGCAGTTCTTC
- TRBJ1-5 16 TRBV6-1 - CASSEARRGPGQPQHF TGTGCCAGCAGTGAAGCGAGACGGGGCCCGGGTCAGCCCCAGCATTTT
- TRBJ2-3 17 TRBV14 TRBD2 CASSQDVTGGRTDTQYF TGTGCCAGCAGCCAAGATGTGACGGGAGGTCGCACAGATACGCAGTATTTT
few TRBJ1-1 13 TRBV29-1 - CSVGGNMNTEAFF TGCAGCGTTGGTGGGAACATGAACACTGAAGCTTTCTTT
- TRBJ2-2 16 TRBV30 TRBD1 CAWSRDIRGRTGELFF TGTGCCTGGAGTAGAGATATCAGGGGGCGCACCGGGGAGCTGTTTTTT
- TRBJ2-1 15 TRBV9 TRBD2 CASSVEGTNYNEQFF TGTGCCAGCAGCGTAGAAGGGACTAACTACAATGAGCAGTTCTTC
- TRBJ1-1 15 TRBV28 - CASHHPNKGDTEAFF TGTGCCAGCCACCACCCGAATAAGGGTGATACTGAAGCTTTCTTT
- TRBJ1-2 13 TRBV14 - CASSSGGRDGYTF TGTGCCAGCAGCTCCGGGGGGCGCGACGGCTACACCTTC
- TRBJ2-7 12 TRBV7-9 - CASSPEGYEQYF TGTGCCAGCAGCCCCGAGGGCTACGAGCAGTACTTC
- TRBJ2-7 15 TRBV27 - CASSFGWGTGYEQYF TGTGCCAGCAGTTTCGGCTGGGGTACTGGGTACGAGCAGTACTTC
- TRBJ2-7 14 TRBV29-1 - CSVLTGFPSYEQYF TGCAGCGTTCTAACAGGGTTCCCATCCTACGAGCAGTACTTC
once TRBJ2-6 14 TRBV28 - CASSSTSGANVLTF TGTGCCAGCAGTTCCACCTCTGGGGCCAACGTCCTGACTTTC